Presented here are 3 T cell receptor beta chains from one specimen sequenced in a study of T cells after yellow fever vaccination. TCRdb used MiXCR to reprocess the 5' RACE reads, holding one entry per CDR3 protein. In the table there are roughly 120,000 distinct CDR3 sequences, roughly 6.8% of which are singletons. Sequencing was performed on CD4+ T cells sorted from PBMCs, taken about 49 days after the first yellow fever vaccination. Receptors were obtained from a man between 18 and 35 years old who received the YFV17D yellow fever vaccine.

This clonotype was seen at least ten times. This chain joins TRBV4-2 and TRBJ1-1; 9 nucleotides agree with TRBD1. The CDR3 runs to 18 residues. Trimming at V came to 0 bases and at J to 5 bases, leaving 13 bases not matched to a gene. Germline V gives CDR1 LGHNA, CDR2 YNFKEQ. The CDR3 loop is CASSQEAGQGWLSTEAFF. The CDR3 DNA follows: TGTGCCAGCAGCCAAGAAGCGGGACAGGGTTGGTTAAGTACTGAAGCTTTCTTT.

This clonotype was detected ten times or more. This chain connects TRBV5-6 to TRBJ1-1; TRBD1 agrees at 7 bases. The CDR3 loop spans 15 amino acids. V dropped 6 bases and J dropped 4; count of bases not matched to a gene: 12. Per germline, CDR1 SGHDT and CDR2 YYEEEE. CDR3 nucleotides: TGTGCCAGCACGCCCCTGACAGGGTTGCGCACTGAAGCTTTCTTT. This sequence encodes CASTPLTGLRTEAFF.

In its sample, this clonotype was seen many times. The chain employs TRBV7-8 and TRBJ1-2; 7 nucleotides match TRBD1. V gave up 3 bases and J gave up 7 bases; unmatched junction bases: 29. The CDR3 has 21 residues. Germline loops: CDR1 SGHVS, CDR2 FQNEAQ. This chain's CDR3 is CASSLVSLGRFLTGPGGGYTF. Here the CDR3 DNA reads TGTGCCAGCAGCTTGGTTTCGTTGGGCAGATTTTTGACAGGGCCTGGGGGTGGCTACACCTTC.